A selection of T cell receptor beta chains follows, all from one sample in a study of naive CD8 T cells in extremely preterm neonates. Measured with immunoSEQ multiplex PCR; TCRdb has only the in-frame clones, and not every one. The top ten clones hold over 0.95% of a sample with some 5,900 clones, approximately 98% of them seen once. Sample: naive CD8+ T cells from blood. All receptors come from a human donor in good health. The CDR3 runs from the conserved cysteine through the conserved F or W. Each record gives: V gene, J gene, D gene, clone size, CDR3 protein, CDR3 DNA. The D gene is left open where the match is weak. Some rows mark clone size as missing; the rest say once, few, many or name a class of expanded clone.

V gene: TRBV19
J gene: TRBJ1-3
D gene: TRBD1
clone size: .
CDR3 protein: CASSERQGAIPGNTIYF
CDR3 DNA: TGTGCCAGTAGTGAGCGACAGGGGGCGATACCCGGAAACACCATATATTTT

V gene: TRBV19
J gene: TRBJ2-3
D gene: .
clone size: .
CDR3 protein: CASSIGTLSPTDTQYF
CDR3 DNA: TGTGCCAGTAGTATAGGCACGCTGAGCCCTACAGATACGCAGTATTTT

V gene: TRBV28
J gene: TRBJ2-1
D gene: TRBD2
clone size: .
CDR3 protein: CASSLSLSSGRAGNEQFF
CDR3 DNA: TGTGCCAGCAGTTTATCTCTCTCTAGCGGGAGGGCTGGCAATGAGCAGTTCTTC

V gene: TRBV5-1
J gene: TRBJ2-5
D gene: TRBD2
clone size: .
CDR3 protein: CASSPGLAGGPEETQYF
CDR3 DNA: TGCGCCAGCAGCCCCGGGCTAGCGGGAGGGCCTGAAGAGACCCAGTACTTC

V gene: TRBV27
J gene: TRBJ2-7
D gene: .
clone size: .
CDR3 protein: CASSLGSRSSYEQYF
CDR3 DNA: TGTGCCAGCAGTTTAGGTAGCAGAAGCTCCTACGAGCAGTACTTC

V gene: TRBV27
J gene: TRBJ2-7
D gene: TRBD2
clone size: .
CDR3 protein: CASSPPPGGGNRPYEQYF
CDR3 DNA: TGTGCCAGCAGTCCGCCCCCCGGGGGGGGCAATCGGCCCTACGAGCAGTACTTC

V gene: TRBV27
J gene: TRBJ2-1
D gene: TRBD1
clone size: .
CDR3 protein: CASTPGTAYNEQFF
CDR3 DNA: TGTGCCAGCACCCCCGGGACAGCTTACAATGAGCAGTTCTTC

V gene: TRBV28
J gene: TRBJ2-3
D gene: .
clone size: once
CDR3 protein: CASSFPGGLDTQYF
CDR3 DNA: TGTGCCAGCAGTTTTCCCGGAGGGTTGGATACGCAGTATTTT

V gene: TRBV6-6
J gene: TRBJ2-3
D gene: TRBD2
clone size: .
CDR3 protein: CASSSISGREADTQYF
CDR3 DNA: TGTGCCAGCAGCTCCATTAGCGGGAGGGAAGCAGATACGCAGTATTTT

V gene: TRBV7-9
J gene: TRBJ2-7
D gene: TRBD2
clone size: once
CDR3 protein: CASRTSGDYEQYF
CDR3 DNA: TGTGCCAGCCGGACTAGTGGGGACTACGAGCAGTACTTC

V gene: TRBV28
J gene: TRBJ2-1
D gene: TRBD1
clone size: once
CDR3 protein: CASSWLMGQGANEQFF
CDR3 DNA: TGTGCCAGCAGTTGGTTAATGGGACAGGGGGCCAATGAGCAGTTCTTC

V gene: TRBV19
J gene: TRBJ2-7
D gene: .
clone size: .
CDR3 protein: CASSIGASEQYF
CDR3 DNA: TGTGCCAGTAGTATAGGAGCAAGCGAGCAGTACTTC

V gene: TRBV7-9
J gene: TRBJ2-7
D gene: .
clone size: .
CDR3 protein: CASSPSASYEQYF
CDR3 DNA: TGTGCCAGCAGCCCCAGCGCCTCCTACGAGCAGTACTTC

V gene: TRBV4-1
J gene: TRBJ2-7
D gene: TRBD2
clone size: .
CDR3 protein: CASSQAGRRAGSHEQYF
CDR3 DNA: TGCGCCAGCAGCCAAGCGGGGCGTAGAGCGGGATCCCACGAGCAGTACTTC

V gene: TRBV7-9
J gene: TRBJ2-7
D gene: .
clone size: .
CDR3 protein: CASSSSGDSYEQYF
CDR3 DNA: TGTGCCAGCAGCTCCTCGGGTGACTCCTACGAGCAGTACTTC

V gene: TRBV27
J gene: TRBJ2-1
D gene: .
clone size: .
CDR3 protein: CASSSGSSYNEQFF
CDR3 DNA: TGTGCCAGTTCAAGCGGCAGCTCCTACAATGAGCAGTTCTTC

V gene: TRBV6-5
J gene: TRBJ2-7
D gene: TRBD1
clone size: .
CDR3 protein: CASRLPGQGANEQYF
CDR3 DNA: TGTGCCAGCAGACTACCTGGACAGGGGGCTAACGAGCAGTACTTC

V gene: TRBV7-2
J gene: TRBJ2-1
D gene: .
clone size: .
CDR3 protein: CASSPIQGFF
CDR3 DNA: TGTGCCAGCAGCCCGATACAGGGGTTCTTC

V gene: TRBV7-3
J gene: TRBJ2-3
D gene: TRBD1
clone size: .
CDR3 protein: CASSFAGGAGTDTQYF
CDR3 DNA: TGTGCCAGCAGCTTCGCAGGGGGCGCCGGCACAGATACGCAGTATTTT

V gene: TRBV18
J gene: TRBJ1-1
D gene: .
clone size: .
CDR3 protein: CASSPPPYLTGRNTEAFF
CDR3 DNA: TGTGCCAGCTCACCGCCCCCTTATCTGACAGGTAGGAACACTGAAGCTTTCTTT

V gene: TRBV5-1
J gene: TRBJ1-1
D gene: TRBD1
clone size: .
CDR3 protein: CASSDDRASVTEAFF
CDR3 DNA: TGCGCCAGCAGTGATGACAGGGCTTCGGTCACTGAAGCTTTCTTT

V gene: TRBV27
J gene: TRBJ2-3
D gene: .
clone size: .
CDR3 protein: CASSFSADGADTQYF
CDR3 DNA: TGTGCCAGCAGTTTCTCAGCGGATGGCGCAGATACGCAGTATTTT

V gene: TRBV2
J gene: TRBJ2-2
D gene: .
clone size: .
CDR3 protein: CASRDDSLNTGELFF
CDR3 DNA: TGTGCCAGCAGGGACGACAGCCTGAACACCGGGGAGCTGTTTTTT

V gene: TRBV19
J gene: TRBJ2-7
D gene: TRBD1
clone size: .
CDR3 protein: CASKKDRGLYEQYF
CDR3 DNA: TGTGCCAGTAAGAAGGACAGGGGGTTATACGAGCAGTACTTC

V gene: TRBV9
J gene: TRBJ2-1
D gene: .
clone size: .
CDR3 protein: CASSPPTGNGEQFF
CDR3 DNA: TGTGCCAGCAGCCCACCGACTGGAAACGGTGAGCAGTTCTTC

V gene: TRBV2
J gene: TRBJ2-7
D gene: .
clone size: .
CDR3 protein: CASIYPSSYEQYF
CDR3 DNA: TGTGCCAGCATATACCCGAGCTCCTACGAGCAGTACTTC

V gene: TRBV2
J gene: TRBJ2-3
D gene: .
clone size: .
CDR3 protein: CASNRYPELTDTQYF
CDR3 DNA: TGTGCCAGCAACCGCTACCCGGAGCTCACAGATACGCAGTATTTT

V gene: TRBV21-1
J gene: TRBJ2-2
D gene: .
clone size: .
CDR3 protein: CASSTGLAGGGATGELFF
CDR3 DNA: TGTGCCAGCAGCACAGGACTAGCGGGAGGAGGGGCCACCGGGGAGCTGTTTTTT

V gene: TRBV29-1
J gene: TRBJ2-4
D gene: .
clone size: .
CDR3 protein: CSVKGDERENIQYF
CDR3 DNA: TGCAGCGTAAAGGGAGATGAGAGGGAAAACATTCAGTACTTC

V gene: TRBV27
J gene: TRBJ2-5
D gene: .
clone size: .
CDR3 protein: CASSLMSGGLETQYF
CDR3 DNA: TGTGCCAGCAGTTTAATGTCAGGAGGATTAGAGACCCAGTACTTC

V gene: TRBV20-1
J gene: TRBJ2-5
D gene: .
clone size: .
CDR3 protein: CSAPGWETQYF
CDR3 DNA: TGCAGTGCTCCAGGGTGGGAGACCCAGTACTTC

V gene: TRBV4-1
J gene: TRBJ2-2
D gene: TRBD2
clone size: .
CDR3 protein: CASQTSGNTGELFF
CDR3 DNA: TGCGCCAGCCAGACTAGCGGGAACACCGGGGAGCTGTTTTTT

V gene: TRBV28
J gene: TRBJ2-7
D gene: TRBD2
clone size: .
CDR3 protein: CASSLAGGAYEQYF
CDR3 DNA: TGTGCCAGCAGTTTAGCCGGGGGGGCCTACGAGCAGTACTTC

V gene: TRBV19
J gene: TRBJ1-1
D gene: .
clone size: once
CDR3 protein: CASSPDEKLNTEAFF
CDR3 DNA: TGTGCCAGTAGTCCAGATGAAAAATTGAACACTGAAGCTTTCTTT

V gene: TRBV28
J gene: TRBJ2-3
D gene: TRBD2
clone size: .
CDR3 protein: CAPTGAGLAGTSSDTQYF
CDR3 DNA: TGTGCCCCCACCGGCGCCGGTCTAGCGGGAACCTCATCAGATACGCAGTATTTT

V gene: TRBV27
J gene: TRBJ2-3
D gene: .
clone size: .
CDR3 protein: CASRGRGDTQYF
CDR3 DNA: TGTGCCAGCAGGGGCAGGGGAGATACGCAGTATTTT

V gene: TRBV9
J gene: TRBJ1-1
D gene: .
clone size: .
CDR3 protein: CASSAGGEAFF
CDR3 DNA: TGTGCCAGCAGCGCCGGCGGAGAAGCTTTCTTT

V gene: TRBV18
J gene: TRBJ2-7
D gene: .
clone size: few
CDR3 protein: CASSPTQYEQYF
CDR3 DNA: TGTGCCAGCTCACCGACTCAGTACGAGCAGTACTTC

V gene: TRBV13
J gene: TRBJ2-5
D gene: .
clone size: .
CDR3 protein: CASSLSGRGAQYF
CDR3 DNA: TGTGCCAGCAGCTTAAGTGGTCGCGGGGCCCAGTACTTC

V gene: TRBV10-2
J gene: TRBJ1-1
D gene: TRBD1
clone size: .
CDR3 protein: CASSEFQTGGWNTEAFF
CDR3 DNA: TGCGCCAGCAGTGAGTTTCAGACAGGGGGCTGGAACACTGAAGCTTTCTTT

V gene: TRBV27
J gene: TRBJ2-7
D gene: TRBD1
clone size: .
CDR3 protein: CASSLGQASYEQYF
CDR3 DNA: TGTGCCAGCAGTTTGGGACAGGCATCCTACGAGCAGTACTTC

V gene: TRBV6-1
J gene: TRBJ1-4
D gene: .
clone size: .
CDR3 protein: CASKGWGHPEKLFF
CDR3 DNA: TGTGCCAGCAAGGGGTGGGGACACCCTGAAAAACTGTTTTTT

V gene: TRBV27
J gene: TRBJ1-2
D gene: .
clone size: .
CDR3 protein: CASTLSPRSRGSYTF
CDR3 DNA: TGTGCCAGCACCCTCTCACCCCGGTCGCGAGGGAGCTACACCTTC

V gene: TRBV2
J gene: TRBJ2-3
D gene: .
clone size: .
CDR3 protein: CASSGAGKSPDTQYF
CDR3 DNA: TGTGCCAGCAGTGGGGCAGGGAAGAGCCCAGATACGCAGTATTTT

V gene: TRBV6-9
J gene: TRBJ1-2
D gene: .
clone size: .
CDR3 protein: CASSNSRAMDGYTF
CDR3 DNA: TGTGCCAGCAGTAATTCCAGGGCAATGGATGGCTACACCTTC

V gene: TRBV11-2
J gene: TRBJ2-5
D gene: .
clone size: .
CDR3 protein: CASSYSSGNEETQYF
CDR3 DNA: TGTGCCAGCAGCTACAGTAGCGGCAATGAAGAGACCCAGTACTTC

V gene: TRBV7-9
J gene: TRBJ2-1
D gene: TRBD2
clone size: .
CDR3 protein: CASSYLAGDNEQFF
CDR3 DNA: TGTGCCAGCAGCTACCTAGCGGGGGACAATGAGCAGTTCTTC

V gene: TRBV7-8
J gene: TRBJ2-7
D gene: TRBD2
clone size: .
CDR3 protein: CASSVGLAVTYEQYF
CDR3 DNA: TGTGCCAGCAGCGTCGGACTAGCGGTTACCTACGAGCAGTACTTC

V gene: TRBV4-1
J gene: TRBJ1-1
D gene: .
clone size: .
CDR3 protein: CASSQEKSGNTEAFF
CDR3 DNA: TGCGCCAGCAGCCAAGAAAAGAGTGGGAACACTGAAGCTTTCTTT

V gene: TRBV10-2
J gene: TRBJ2-2
D gene: TRBD2
clone size: .
CDR3 protein: CATSTSGITGELFF
CDR3 DNA: TGCGCCACCTCCACTAGCGGTATCACCGGGGAGCTGTTTTTT